This T cell receptor beta chain was obtained from a study of cytomegalovirus exposure and HLA in healthy donors. Study overall: In a later analysis, the roughly 120 validation repertoires were reported to have used the same platform as the approximately 690 first-cohort repertoires.

Germline trimming cut 8 bases from V and 0 bases from J; bases unmatched to any gene: 9. Per the germline V gene, CDR1 is SNHLY and CDR2 is FYNNEI. The CDR3 consists of 16 residues. As to this clone: Its antigen is undetermined.

The table came from immunoSEQ multiplex PCR; TCRdb's copy has only in-frame clones and leaves some out. The sample includes roughly 130,000 clones, 89% seen only once; the top ten take 9%. Overall study findings and caveats: Among TCR sequences, most were rare, though some public TCRs appeared in many donors. With high specificity and sensitivity, the classifier reportedly diagnosed cytomegalovirus status. The tendency of first-cohort TCR clusters to co-occur in the roughly 130 validation repertoires was the finding of a later analysis.

Input material: PBMCs. The chain combines TRBV2 with TRBJ2-2; 7 nucleotides agree with TRBD1. This clonotype originated in a woman between 18 and 29 years old in good health and CMV-seropositive. CDR3 loop: CASGFRTGTNTGELFF. CDR3 nucleotide sequence: TGTGCCAGCGGGTTTAGGACAGGAACGAACACCGGGGAGCTGTTTTTT.